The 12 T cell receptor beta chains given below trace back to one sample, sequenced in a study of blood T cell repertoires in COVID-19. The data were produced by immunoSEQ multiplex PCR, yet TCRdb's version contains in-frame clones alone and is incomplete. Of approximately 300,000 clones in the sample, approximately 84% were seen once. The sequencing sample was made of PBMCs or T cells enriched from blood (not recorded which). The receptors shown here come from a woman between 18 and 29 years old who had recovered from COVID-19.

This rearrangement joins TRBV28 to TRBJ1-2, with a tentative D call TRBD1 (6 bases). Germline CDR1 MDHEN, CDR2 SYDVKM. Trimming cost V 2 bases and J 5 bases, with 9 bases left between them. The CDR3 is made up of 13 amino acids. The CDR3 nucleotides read TGTGCCAGCAGTTTAGGGCAGGGGTATGGCTACACCTTC. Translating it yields CASSLGQGYGYTF.

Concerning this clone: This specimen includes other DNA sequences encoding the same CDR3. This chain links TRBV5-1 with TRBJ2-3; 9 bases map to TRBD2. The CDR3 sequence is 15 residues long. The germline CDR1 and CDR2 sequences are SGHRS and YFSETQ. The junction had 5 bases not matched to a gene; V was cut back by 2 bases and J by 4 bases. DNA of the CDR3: TGCGCCAGCAGCTTTTTAGCGGGAGCCCCAGATACGCAGTATTTT. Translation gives CASSFLAGAPDTQYF.

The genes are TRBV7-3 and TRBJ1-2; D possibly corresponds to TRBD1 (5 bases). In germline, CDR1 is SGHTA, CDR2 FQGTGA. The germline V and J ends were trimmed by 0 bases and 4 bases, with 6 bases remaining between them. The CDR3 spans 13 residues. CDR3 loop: CASSLTRAYGYTF. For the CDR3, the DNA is TGTGCCAGCAGCTTAACCAGGGCCTATGGCTACACCTTC.

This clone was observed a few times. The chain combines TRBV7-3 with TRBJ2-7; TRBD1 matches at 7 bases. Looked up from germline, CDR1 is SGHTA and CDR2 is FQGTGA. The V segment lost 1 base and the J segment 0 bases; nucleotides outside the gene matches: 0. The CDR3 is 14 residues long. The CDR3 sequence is CASSLRQGSYEQYF. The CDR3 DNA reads TGTGCCAGCAGCTTAAGACAGGGCTCCTACGAGCAGTACTTC.

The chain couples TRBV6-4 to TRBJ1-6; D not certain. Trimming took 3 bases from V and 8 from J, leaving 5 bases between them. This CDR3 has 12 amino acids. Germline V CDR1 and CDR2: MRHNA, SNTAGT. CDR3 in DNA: TGTGCCAGCAGTGAGGAGGATTCACCCCTCCACTTT. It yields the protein CASSEEDSPLHF.

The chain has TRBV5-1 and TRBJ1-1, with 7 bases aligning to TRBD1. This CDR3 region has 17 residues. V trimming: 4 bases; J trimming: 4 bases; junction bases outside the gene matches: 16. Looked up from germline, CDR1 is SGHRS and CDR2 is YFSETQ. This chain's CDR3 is CASSLTTGTVRGTEAFF. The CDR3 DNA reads TGCGCCAGCAGCCTGACGACAGGGACCGTAAGGGGCACTGAAGCTTTCTTT.

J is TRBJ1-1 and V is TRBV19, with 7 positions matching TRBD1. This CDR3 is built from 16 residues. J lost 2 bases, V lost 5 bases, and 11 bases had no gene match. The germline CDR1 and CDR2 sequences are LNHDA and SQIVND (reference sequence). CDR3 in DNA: TGTGCCAGTAGTGTTCATTCCGGGACAGCTAACACTGAAGCTTTCTTT. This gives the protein CASSVHSGTANTEAFF.

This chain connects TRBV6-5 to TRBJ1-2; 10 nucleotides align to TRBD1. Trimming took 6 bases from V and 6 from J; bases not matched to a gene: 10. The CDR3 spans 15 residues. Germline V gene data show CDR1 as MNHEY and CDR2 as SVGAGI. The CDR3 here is CASRTSGQGVDGYTF. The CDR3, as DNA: TGTGCCAGCAGAACCTCCGGACAGGGGGTTGATGGCTACACCTTC.

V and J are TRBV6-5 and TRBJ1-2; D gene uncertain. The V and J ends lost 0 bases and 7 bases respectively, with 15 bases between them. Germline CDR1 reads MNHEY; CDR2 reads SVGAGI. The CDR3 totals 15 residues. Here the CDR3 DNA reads TGTGCCAGCAGTTACTCGCGGGTTCCTTCACGTGGCTACACCTTC. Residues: CASSYSRVPSRGYTF.

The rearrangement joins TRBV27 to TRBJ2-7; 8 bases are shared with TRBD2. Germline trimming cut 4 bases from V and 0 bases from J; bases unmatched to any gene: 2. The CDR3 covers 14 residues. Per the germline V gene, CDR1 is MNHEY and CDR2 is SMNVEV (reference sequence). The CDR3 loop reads CASSYSGGSYEQYF. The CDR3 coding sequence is TGTGCCAGCAGTTACAGCGGGGGCTCCTACGAGCAGTACTTC.

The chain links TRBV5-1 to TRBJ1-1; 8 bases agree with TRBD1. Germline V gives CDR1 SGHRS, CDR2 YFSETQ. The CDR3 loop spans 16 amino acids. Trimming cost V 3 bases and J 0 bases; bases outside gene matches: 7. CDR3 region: CASSSGDRLMNTEAFF. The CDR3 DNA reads TGCGCCAGCAGCTCGGGGGACAGGCTAATGAACACTGAAGCTTTCTTT.

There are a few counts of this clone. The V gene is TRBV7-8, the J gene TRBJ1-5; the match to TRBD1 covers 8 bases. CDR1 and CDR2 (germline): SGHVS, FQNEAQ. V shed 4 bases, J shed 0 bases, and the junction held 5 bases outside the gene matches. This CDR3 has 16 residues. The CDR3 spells CASSSGGQASNQPQHF. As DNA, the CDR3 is TGTGCCAGCAGCTCCGGGGGACAGGCTAGCAATCAGCCCCAGCATTTT.